This entry concerns a single TCR beta chain. The sample's time point: cycle 4 day 1 (C4D1), after 5 to 7 weeks of nivolumab. Patients all relapsed after autologous stem cell transplantation, and there was variation in brentuximab vedotin exposure. The source of the sample is a study of PD-1 blockade in classical Hodgkin lymphoma. V lost 6 bases and J lost 6; bases outside the gene matches: 12. CDR3 length: 15 residues. From germline, CDR1 is LNHDA and CDR2 SQIVND (reference sequence). Clones were read by immunoSEQ multiplex PCR, and TCRdb kept only the in-frame ones, dropping some. In the table there are tens of thousands of clones, approximately 76% of which are singletons.

J is TRBJ2-7 and V is TRBV19, with 9 bases aligning to TRBD2. This sample comprised peripheral blood mononuclear cells (PBMCs), obtained before the fourth cycle of nivolumab. This TCR came from a human donor with classical Hodgkin lymphoma. This CDR3 reads CASRLTSGGIGEQYF. The CDR3 DNA follows: TGTGCCAGTAGGCTGACTAGCGGAGGGATCGGCGAGCAGTACTTC.